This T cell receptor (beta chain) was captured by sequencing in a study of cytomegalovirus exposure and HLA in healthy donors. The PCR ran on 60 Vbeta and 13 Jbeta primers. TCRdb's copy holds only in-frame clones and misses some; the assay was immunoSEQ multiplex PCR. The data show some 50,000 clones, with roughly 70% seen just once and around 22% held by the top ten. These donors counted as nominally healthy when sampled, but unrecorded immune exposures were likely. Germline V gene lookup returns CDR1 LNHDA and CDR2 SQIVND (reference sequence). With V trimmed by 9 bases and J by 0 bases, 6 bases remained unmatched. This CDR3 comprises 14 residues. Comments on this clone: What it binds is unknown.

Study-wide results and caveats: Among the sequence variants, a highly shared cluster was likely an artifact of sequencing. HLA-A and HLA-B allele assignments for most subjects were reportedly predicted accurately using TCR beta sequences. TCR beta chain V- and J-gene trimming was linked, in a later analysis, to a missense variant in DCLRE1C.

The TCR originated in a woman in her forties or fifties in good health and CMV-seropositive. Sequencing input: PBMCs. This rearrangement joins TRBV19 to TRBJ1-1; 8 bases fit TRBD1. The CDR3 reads CASGQGRMNTEAFF. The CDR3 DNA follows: TGTGCCAGCGGACAGGGCCGAATGAACACTGAAGCTTTCTTT.